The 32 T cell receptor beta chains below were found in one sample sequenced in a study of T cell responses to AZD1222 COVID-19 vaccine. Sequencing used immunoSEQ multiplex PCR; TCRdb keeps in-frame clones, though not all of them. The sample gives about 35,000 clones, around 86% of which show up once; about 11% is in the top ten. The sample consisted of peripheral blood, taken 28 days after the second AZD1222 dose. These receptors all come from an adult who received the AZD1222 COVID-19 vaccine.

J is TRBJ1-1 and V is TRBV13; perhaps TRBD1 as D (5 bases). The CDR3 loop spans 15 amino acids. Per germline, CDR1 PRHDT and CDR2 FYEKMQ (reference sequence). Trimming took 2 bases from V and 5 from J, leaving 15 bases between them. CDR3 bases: TGTGCCAGCAGCTTATTAAGGACAAAAGGGACTGAAGCTTTCTTT. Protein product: CASSLLRTKGTEAFF.

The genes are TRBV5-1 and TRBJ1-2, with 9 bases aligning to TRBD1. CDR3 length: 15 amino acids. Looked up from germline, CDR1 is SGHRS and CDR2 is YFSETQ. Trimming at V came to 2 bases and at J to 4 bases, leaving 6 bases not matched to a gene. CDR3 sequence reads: CASSLLTGGAYGYTF. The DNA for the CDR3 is TGCGCCAGCAGCTTACTGACAGGGGGTGCCTATGGCTACACCTTC.

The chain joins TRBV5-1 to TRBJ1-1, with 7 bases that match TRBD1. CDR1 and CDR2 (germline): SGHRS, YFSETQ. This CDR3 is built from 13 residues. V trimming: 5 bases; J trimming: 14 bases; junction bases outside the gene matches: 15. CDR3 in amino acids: CASSLSLDRVQFF. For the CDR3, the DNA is TGCGCCAGCAGTCTTTCCCTAGACAGGGTGCAATTCTTT.

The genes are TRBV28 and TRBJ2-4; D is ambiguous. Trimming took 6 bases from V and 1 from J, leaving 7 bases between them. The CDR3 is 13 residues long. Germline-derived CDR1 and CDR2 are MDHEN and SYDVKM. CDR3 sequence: CASSPRAKNIQYF. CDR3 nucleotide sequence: TGTGCCAGCAGCCCTCGGGCCAAAAACATTCAGTACTTC.

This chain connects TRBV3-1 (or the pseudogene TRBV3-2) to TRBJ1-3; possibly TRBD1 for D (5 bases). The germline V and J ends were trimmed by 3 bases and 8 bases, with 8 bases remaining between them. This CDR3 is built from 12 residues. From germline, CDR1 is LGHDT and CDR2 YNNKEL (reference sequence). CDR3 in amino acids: CASSHLGDTIYF. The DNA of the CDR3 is TGTGCCAGCAGCCATTTAGGGGACACCATATATTTT.

CDR3 coding DNA: TGCGCCAGCAGCCCGGGACAGGGAGGGTCTGAAGCTTTCTTT. It translates to CASSPGQGGSEAFF. This chain links TRBV5-1 with TRBJ1-1; the match to TRBD1 covers 9 bases. Germline CDR1 SGHRS, CDR2 YFSETQ. The CDR3 is 14 residues long. V shed 4 bases and J 6 bases; nucleotides not matched to a gene: 7.

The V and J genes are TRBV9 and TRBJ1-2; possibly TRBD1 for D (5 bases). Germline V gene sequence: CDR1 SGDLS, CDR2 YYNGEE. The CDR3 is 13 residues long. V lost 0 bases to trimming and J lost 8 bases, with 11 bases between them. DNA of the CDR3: TGTGCCAGCAGCGTAGCGAGCGGGGACGGCTACACCTTC. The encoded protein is CASSVASGDGYTF. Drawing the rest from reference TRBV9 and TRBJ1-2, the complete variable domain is DSGVTQTPKHLITATGQRVTLRCSPRSGDLSVYWYQQSLDQGLQFLIQYYNGEERAKGNILERFSAQQFPDLHSELNLSSLELGDSALYFCASSVASGDGYTFGSGTRLTVV.

The CDR3: CAWRDGGRLGEQYF. In nucleotides, the CDR3 is TGTGCCTGGAGGGATGGGGGACGCCTTGGGGAGCAGTACTTC. The V and J genes are TRBV30 and TRBJ2-7, with D perhaps assigned TRBD1 or TRBD2 (5 bases each). With 3 bases removed from V and 7 bases from J, the gap between germline ends came to 19 bases. The CDR3 runs to 14 residues. Germline loops: CDR1 GTSNPN, CDR2 SVGIG (reference sequence).

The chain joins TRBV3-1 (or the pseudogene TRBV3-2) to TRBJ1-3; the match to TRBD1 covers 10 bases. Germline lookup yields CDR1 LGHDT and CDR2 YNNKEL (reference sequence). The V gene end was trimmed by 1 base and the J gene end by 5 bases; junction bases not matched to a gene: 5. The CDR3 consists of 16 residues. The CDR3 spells CASSQGGTGVRNTIYF. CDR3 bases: TGTGCCAGCAGCCAAGGAGGGACAGGGGTTCGAAACACCATATATTTT.

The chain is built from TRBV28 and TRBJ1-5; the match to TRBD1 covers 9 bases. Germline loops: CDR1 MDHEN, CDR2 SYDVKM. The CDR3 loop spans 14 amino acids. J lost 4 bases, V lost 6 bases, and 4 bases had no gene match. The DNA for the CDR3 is TGTGCCAGCAGAATACAGGGGGCAAATCAGCCCCAGCATTTT. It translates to CASRIQGANQPQHF.

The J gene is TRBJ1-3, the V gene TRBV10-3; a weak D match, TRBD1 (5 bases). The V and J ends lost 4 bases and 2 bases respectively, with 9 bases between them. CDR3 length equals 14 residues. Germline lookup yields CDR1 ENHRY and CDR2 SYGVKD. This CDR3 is CAISGPGTGNTIYF. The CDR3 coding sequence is TGTGCCATCAGTGGACCAGGGACTGGAAACACCATATATTTT.

The CDR3 spells CASSVEGRLAGPYNEQFF. The DNA of the CDR3 is TGTGCCAGCAGCGTAGAAGGGAGGCTAGCGGGGCCCTACAATGAGCAGTTCTTC. This chain uses TRBV9 with TRBJ2-1, with 9 bases matching TRBD2. CDR3 length: 18 amino acids. Trimming removed 0 bases from V and 2 bases from J; junction bases left unmatched: 9. Germline CDR1 reads SGDLS; CDR2 reads YYNGEE.

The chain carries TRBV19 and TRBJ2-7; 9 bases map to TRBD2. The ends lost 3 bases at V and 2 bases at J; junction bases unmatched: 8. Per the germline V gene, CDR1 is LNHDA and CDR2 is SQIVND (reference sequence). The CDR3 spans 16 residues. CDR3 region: CASSMGSGRIAYEQYF. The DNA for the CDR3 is TGTGCCAGTAGTATGGGGAGCGGGAGGATCGCCTACGAGCAGTACTTC.

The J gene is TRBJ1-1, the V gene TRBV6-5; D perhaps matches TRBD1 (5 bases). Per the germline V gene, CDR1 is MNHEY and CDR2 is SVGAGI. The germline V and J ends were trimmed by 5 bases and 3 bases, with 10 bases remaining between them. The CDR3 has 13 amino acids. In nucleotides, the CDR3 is TGTGCCAGCAGTAGGGGAGGGGACACTGAAGCTTTCTTT. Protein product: CASSRGGDTEAFF.

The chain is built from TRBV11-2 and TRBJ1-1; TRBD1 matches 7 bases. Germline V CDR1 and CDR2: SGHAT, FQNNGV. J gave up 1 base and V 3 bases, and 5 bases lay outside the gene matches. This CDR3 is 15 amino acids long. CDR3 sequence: CASSLMAGGNTEAFF. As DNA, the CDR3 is TGTGCCAGCAGCTTGATGGCAGGGGGGAACACTGAAGCTTTCTTT.

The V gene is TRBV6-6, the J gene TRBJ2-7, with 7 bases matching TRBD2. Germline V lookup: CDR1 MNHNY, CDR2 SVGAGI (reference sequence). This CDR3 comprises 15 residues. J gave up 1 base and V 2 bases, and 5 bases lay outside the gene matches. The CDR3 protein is CASSYLAGESYEQYF. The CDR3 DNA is TGTGCCAGCAGTTACCTGGCGGGAGAATCCTACGAGCAGTACTTC.

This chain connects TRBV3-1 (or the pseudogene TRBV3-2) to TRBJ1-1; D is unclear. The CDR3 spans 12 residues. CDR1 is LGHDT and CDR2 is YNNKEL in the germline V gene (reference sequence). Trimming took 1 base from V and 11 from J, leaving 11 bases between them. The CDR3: CASSQGAGAAFF. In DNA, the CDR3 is TGTGCCAGCAGCCAAGGGGCAGGCGCGGCTTTCTTT.

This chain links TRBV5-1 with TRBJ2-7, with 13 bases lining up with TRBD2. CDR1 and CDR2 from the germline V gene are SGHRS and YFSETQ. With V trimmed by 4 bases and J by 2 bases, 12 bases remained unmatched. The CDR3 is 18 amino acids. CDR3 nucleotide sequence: TGCGCCAGCAGCCCTACCTCGGGACTAGCGGGGTCCACCTACGAGCAGTACTTC. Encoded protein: CASSPTSGLAGSTYEQYF.

CDR3 sequence reads: CSVGDRGNQPQHF. For the CDR3, the DNA is TGCAGCGTCGGGGACAGGGGGAATCAGCCCCAGCATTTT. The V and J genes are TRBV29-1 and TRBJ1-5, with 11 nucleotides matching TRBD1. J was trimmed by 4 bases and V by 6 bases; bases with no gene match: 2. Germline CDR1 and CDR2: SQVTM and ANQGSEA. There are 13 residues in the CDR3.

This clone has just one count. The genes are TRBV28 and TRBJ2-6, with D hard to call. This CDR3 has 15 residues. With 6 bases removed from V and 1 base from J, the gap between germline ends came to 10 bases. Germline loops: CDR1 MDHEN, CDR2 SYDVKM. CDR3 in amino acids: CASSRSRSGANVLTF. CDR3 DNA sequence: TGTGCCAGCAGCCGCAGCCGGTCTGGGGCCAACGTCCTGACTTTC.

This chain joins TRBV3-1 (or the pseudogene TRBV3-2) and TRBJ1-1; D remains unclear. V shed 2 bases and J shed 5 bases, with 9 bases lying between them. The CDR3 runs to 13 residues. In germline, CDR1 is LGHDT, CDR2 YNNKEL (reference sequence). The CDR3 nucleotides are TGTGCCAGCAGCCAACAGGCAAGGACTGAAGCTTTCTTT. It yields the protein CASSQQARTEAFF.

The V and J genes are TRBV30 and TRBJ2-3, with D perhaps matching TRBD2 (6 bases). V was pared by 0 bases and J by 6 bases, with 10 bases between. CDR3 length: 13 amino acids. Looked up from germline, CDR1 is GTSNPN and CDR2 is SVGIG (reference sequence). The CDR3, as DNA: TGTGCCTGGAGTGTCGGAGGGTCGGATACGCAGTATTTT. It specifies CAWSVGGSDTQYF.

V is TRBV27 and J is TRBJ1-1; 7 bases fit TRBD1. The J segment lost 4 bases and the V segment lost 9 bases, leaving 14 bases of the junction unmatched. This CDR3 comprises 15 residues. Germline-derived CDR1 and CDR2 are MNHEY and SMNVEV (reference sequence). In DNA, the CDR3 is TGTGCCAGTTCCCGGGACAGCATTTTGGGCACTGAAGCTTTCTTT. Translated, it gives CASSRDSILGTEAFF.

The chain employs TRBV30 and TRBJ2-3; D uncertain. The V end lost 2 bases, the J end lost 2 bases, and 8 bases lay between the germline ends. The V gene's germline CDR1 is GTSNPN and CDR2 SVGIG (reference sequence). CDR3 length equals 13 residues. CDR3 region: CAWSRRATDTQYF. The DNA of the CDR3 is TGTGCCTGGAGTCGCCGAGCCACAGATACGCAGTATTTT.

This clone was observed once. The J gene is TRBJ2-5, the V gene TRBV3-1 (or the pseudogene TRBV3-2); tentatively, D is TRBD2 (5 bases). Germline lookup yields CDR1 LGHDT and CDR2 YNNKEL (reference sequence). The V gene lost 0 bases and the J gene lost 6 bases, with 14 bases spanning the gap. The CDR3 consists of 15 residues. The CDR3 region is CASSQDWLAGQTQYF. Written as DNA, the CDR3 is TGTGCCAGCAGCCAAGATTGGCTAGCAGGACAGACCCAGTACTTC.

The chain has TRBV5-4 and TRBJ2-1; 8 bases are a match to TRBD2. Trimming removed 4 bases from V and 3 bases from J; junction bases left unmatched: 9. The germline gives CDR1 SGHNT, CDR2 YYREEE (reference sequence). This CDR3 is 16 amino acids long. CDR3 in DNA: TGTGCCAGCAGCATGGATACTAGCGGCCGCTACAATGAGCAGTTCTTC. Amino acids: CASSMDTSGRYNEQFF.

In DNA form, the CDR3 reads TGTGCCAGTAATACCGGGAGGGAATACTACAATGAGCAGTTCTTC. Protein product: CASNTGREYYNEQFF. V and J are TRBV19 and TRBJ2-1; the match to TRBD2 covers 8 bases. V lost 7 bases to trimming and J lost 3 bases; unmatched junction nucleotides: 8. From germline, CDR1 is LNHDA and CDR2 SQIVND (reference sequence). The CDR3 is 15 residues long.

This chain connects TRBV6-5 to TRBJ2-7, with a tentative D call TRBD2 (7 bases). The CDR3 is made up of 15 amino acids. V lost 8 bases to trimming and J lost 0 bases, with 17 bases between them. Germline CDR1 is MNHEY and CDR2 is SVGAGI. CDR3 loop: CASGNREGFSYEQYF. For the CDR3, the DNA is TGTGCCAGCGGGAACAGGGAGGGTTTCTCCTACGAGCAGTACTTC.

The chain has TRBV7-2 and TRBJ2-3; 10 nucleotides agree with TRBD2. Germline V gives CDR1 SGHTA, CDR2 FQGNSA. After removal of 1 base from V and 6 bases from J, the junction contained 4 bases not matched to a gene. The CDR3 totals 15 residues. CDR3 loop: CASSLGSSGSDTQYF. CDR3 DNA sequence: TGTGCCAGCAGCTTAGGGTCTAGCGGGAGTGATACGCAGTATTTT.

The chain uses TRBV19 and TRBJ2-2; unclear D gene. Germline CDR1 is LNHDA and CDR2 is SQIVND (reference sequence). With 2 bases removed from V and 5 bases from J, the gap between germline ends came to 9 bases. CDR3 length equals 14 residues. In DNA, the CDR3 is TGTGCCAGTAGTATAATGGGAACAACCGGGGAGCTGTTTTTT. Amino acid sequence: CASSIMGTTGELFF.

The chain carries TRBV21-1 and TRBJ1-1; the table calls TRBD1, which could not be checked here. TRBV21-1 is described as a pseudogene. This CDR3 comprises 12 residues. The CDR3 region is CASYQPGQGAFF. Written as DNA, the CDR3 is TGTGCCAGTTATCAGCCGGGGCAGGGGGCTTTCTTT.

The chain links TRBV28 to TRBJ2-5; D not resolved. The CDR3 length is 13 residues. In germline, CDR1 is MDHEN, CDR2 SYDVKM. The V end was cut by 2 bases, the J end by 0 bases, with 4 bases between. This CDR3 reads CASSLEYQETQYF. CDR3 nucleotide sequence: TGTGCCAGCAGTTTAGAGTACCAAGAGACCCAGTACTTC.